The clone carrying this T cell receptor (beta chain) was seen more than once but under ten times. The antigen remains unidentified. The V and J ends lost 6 bases and 6 bases respectively, with 11 bases between them. CDR1 is MNHEY and CDR2 is SMNVEV in the germline V gene (reference sequence). The CDR3 covers 12 residues. Each subset's genomic DNA was split evenly across several immunoSEQ plates. Data came from immunoSEQ multiplex PCR; TCRdb stores just in-frame clones and leaves some out. This sample has about 820,000 clones, with around 92% found just once. The data stem from a study of shared clonotypes between healthy human individuals. Overall study context: CD8 memory received one plate per donor, CD8 naive two, CD4 memory three and CD4 naive three. Whole-study findings and limits: In general, naive subsets displayed greater estimated richness than memory subsets did.

Only CD45RO-negative cells positively selected for CCR7 counted as naive CD8 cells, so terminally differentiated effector memory CD45RA+ cells were excluded. Donation came from healthy HIV-negative adults that had no recent acute infections or vaccinations. The source is a man between 25 and 39 years old in good health. The sample consisted of naive CD8+ T cells sorted from blood. The chain recombines TRBV27 with TRBJ1-2; D not resolved. The DNA for the CDR3 is TGTGCCAGCAGGTCGGCAGGCCATGGCTACACCTTC. This translates into CASRSAGHGYTF.